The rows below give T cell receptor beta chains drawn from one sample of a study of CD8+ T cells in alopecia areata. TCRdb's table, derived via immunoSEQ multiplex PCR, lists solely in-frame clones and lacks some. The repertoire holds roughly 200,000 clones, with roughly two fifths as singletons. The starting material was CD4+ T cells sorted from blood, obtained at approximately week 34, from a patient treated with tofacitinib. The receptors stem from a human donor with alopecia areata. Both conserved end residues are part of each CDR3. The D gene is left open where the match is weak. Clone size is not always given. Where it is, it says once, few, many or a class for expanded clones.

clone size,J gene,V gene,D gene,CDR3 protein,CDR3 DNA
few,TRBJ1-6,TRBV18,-,CASSQAGKDSPLHF,TGTGCCAGCTCCCAGGCAGGGAAAGATTCACCCCTCCACTTT
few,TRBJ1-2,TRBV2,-,CASRAGGDGYTF,TGTGCCAGCAGGGCAGGCGGGGATGGCTACACCTTC
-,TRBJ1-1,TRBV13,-,CASSTAVWGTQNTEAFF,TGTGCCAGCAGCACAGCAGTGTGGGGGACTCAGAACACTGAAGCTTTCTTT
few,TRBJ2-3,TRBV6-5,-,CASRDTGWGTDTQYF,TGTGCCAGCAGGGACACAGGTTGGGGCACAGATACGCAGTATTTT
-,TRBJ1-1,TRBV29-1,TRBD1,CSVVQGDMNTEAFF,TGCAGCGTTGTACAGGGGGACATGAACACTGAAGCTTTCTTT
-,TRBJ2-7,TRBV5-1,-,CASSLHSSGSEQYF,TGCGCCAGCAGCTTGCACTCGTCGGGAAGCGAGCAGTACTTC
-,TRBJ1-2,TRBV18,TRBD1,CASSGQPSYGYTF,TGTGCCAGCTCGGGACAGCCGTCCTATGGCTACACCTTC
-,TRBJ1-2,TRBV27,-,CASSSLFLANYGYTF,TGTGCCAGCAGTTCCCTTTTCCTAGCTAACTATGGCTACACCTTC
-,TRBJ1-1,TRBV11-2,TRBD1,CASSRTGYSTEAFF,TGTGCCAGCAGTAGGACAGGGTACAGCACTGAAGCTTTCTTT
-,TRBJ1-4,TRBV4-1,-,CASSHPGTDLNEKLFF,TGCGCCAGCAGCCACCCCGGCACCGACCTTAATGAAAAACTGTTTTTT
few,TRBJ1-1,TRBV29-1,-,CSVASGNTEAFF,TGCAGCGTTGCCAGCGGGAACACTGAAGCTTTCTTT
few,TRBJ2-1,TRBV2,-,CASGKNEQFF,TGTGCCAGCGGAAAGAATGAGCAGTTCTTC
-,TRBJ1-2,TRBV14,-,CASSQDYTPRGYGYTF,TGTGCCAGCAGCCAAGACTACACCCCGAGGGGCTATGGCTACACCTTC
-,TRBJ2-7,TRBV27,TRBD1,CASSLSGTGYYEQYF,TGTGCCAGCAGTTTATCCGGGACAGGGTACTACGAGCAGTACTTC
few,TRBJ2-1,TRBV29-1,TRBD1,CSAFLGGQSSYNEQFF,TGCAGCGCCTTCCTAGGGGGCCAGAGCTCCTACAATGAGCAGTTCTTC
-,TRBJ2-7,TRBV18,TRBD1,CASSQPGQGVYEQYF,TGTGCCAGCTCACAACCGGGACAGGGGGTCTACGAGCAGTACTTC
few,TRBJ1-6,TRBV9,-,CASSVATGPNSPLHF,TGTGCCAGCAGCGTAGCTACAGGCCCGAATTCACCCCTCCACTTT
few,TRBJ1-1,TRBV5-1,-,CASSLVRGPEAFF,TGCGCCAGCAGCTTGGTGCGGGGGCCTGAAGCTTTCTTT
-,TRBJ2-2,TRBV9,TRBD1,CASSEGAGGDTGELFF,TGTGCCAGCTCGGAAGGGGCAGGGGGAGACACCGGGGAGCTGTTTTTT
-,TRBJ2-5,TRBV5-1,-,CASSLGGQKETQYF,TGCGCCAGCAGCTTGGGGGGTCAGAAAGAGACCCAGTACTTC
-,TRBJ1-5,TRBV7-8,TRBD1,CASSLEVGGFQPQHF,TGTGCCAGCAGCTTAGAGGTAGGGGGCTTTCAGCCCCAGCATTTT
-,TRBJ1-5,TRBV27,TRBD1,CASSSPLQGANQPQHF,TGTGCCAGCAGTTCGCCCTTACAGGGGGCCAATCAGCCCCAGCATTTT
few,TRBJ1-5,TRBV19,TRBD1,CASSIGLRRGQGQPQHF,TGTGCCAGTAGTATAGGCCTGCGGAGGGGGCAAGGGCAGCCCCAGCATTTT
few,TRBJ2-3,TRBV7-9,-,CASSFYYTDTQYF,TGTGCCAGCAGCTTTTACTACACAGATACGCAGTATTTT